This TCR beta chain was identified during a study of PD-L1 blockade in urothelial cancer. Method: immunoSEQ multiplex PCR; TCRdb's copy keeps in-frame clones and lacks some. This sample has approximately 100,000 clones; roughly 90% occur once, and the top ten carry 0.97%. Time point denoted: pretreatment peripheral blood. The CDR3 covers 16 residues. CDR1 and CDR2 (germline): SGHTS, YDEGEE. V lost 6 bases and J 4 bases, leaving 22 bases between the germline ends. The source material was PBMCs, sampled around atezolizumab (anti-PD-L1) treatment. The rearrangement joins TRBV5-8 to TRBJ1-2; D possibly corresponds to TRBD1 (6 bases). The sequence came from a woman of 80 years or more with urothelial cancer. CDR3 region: CASTKTRGAGVYGYTF. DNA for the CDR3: TGTGCCAGCACCAAGACCAGGGGCGCGGGTGTCTATGGCTACACCTTC.